A single sample is the source of the 28 T cell receptor beta chains below, sequenced in a study of T cells expressing NK-cell markers. TCRdb reanalyzed the 5' RACE reads, giving one entry per CDR3 protein sequence and no DNA. Reported are 500,000 to 700,000 distinct CDR3 sequences; the ten largest clones contain less than 4.5%. The sequenced sample was blood T cells: a sorted CD56 or NKG2C T cell subset, CD4+ or CD8+ T cells, or bulk PBMC T cells (not recorded which). The source is a young man in good health.

The gene calls are TRBV7-6 and TRBJ2-2; TCRdb indicates TRBD2, and absent DNA this call remains unverified. Germline V gives CDR1 SGHVS, CDR2 FNYEAQ. CDR3 length: 16 amino acids. CDR3 in amino acids: CASSLGSAGVTGELFF.

V usage is TRBV9 and J usage is TRBJ2-3; absent DNA, TCRdb's TRBD2 call cannot be checked. In germline, CDR1 is SGDLS, CDR2 YYNGEE. The CDR3 runs to 15 residues. The chain's CDR3 is CASYNGTTDTDTQYF.

The chain combines TRBV12-5 with TRBJ2-1; TCRdb proposes TRBD1, but this gene call is untestable without DNA. The germline gives CDR1 LGHNT, CDR2 FRNRAP. This CDR3 region has 14 residues. The CDR3 sequence is CASGRTGNGNEQFF.

The chain carries TRBV18 and TRBJ2-5. The CDR3 runs to 14 residues. The V gene's germline CDR1 is KGHSH and CDR2 LQKENI. CDR3 protein: CASSPQAERINQYF.

The genes are TRBV20-1 and TRBJ2-7. The CDR3 consists of 12 residues. CDR1 and CDR2 from the germline V gene are DFQATT and SNEGSKA (reference sequence). CDR3 sequence reads: CSASLLLYEQYF.

This sequence joins TRBV7-2 and TRBJ2-1; TCRdb's D call, TRBD1, is unchecked because there is no DNA. This CDR3 region has 15 residues. The germline CDR1 and CDR2 sequences are SGHTA and FQGNSA. The CDR3 loop reads CASSSLRDRVYEQFF.

The chain employs TRBV19 and TRBJ2-2; TCRdb reports TRBD2, a call that lacks DNA to check it against. The CDR3 contains 15 residues. Germline CDR1 is LNHDA and CDR2 is SQIVND (reference sequence). CDR3: CASHYLAQGTGELFF.

The V and J genes are TRBV6-2 or TRBV6-3 and TRBJ2-2; with no DNA, the TCRdb D assignment of TRBD1 cannot be verified. Per germline, CDR1 MNHEY and CDR2 SVGEGT. CDR3 length equals 15 residues. This chain's CDR3 is CASIAPGESTGELFF.

The genes are TRBV29-1 and TRBJ1-2; as DNA is missing, the TRBD1 call by TCRdb cannot be tested. The CDR3 length is 11 residues. Germline-derived CDR1 and CDR2 are SQVTM and ANQGSEA. The CDR3 is CSVGTGYGYTF.

This CDR3 is CASSLARGASTEAFF. V and J are TRBV5-8 and TRBJ1-1; there is no DNA to check the TCRdb D call of TRBD1. Germline-derived CDR1 and CDR2 are SGHTS and YDEGEE. This CDR3 region has 15 residues.

The V and J genes are TRBV20-1 and TRBJ2-1; TCRdb outputs TRBD2, but without DNA this stays unchecked. This CDR3 is 17 amino acids long. Germline V gives CDR1 DFQATT, CDR2 SNEGSKA (reference sequence). The CDR3: CSAMILGSGRAENEQFF.

The chain joins TRBV24-1 to TRBJ2-5; TCRdb's assignment of TRBD2 cannot be checked, as there is no DNA. Germline assignment: CDR1 KGHDR and CDR2 SFDVKD. The CDR3 has 15 residues. The CDR3 spells CATTDLRRAQETQYF.

This sequence joins TRBV7-2 and TRBJ2-5. The CDR3 has 15 amino acids. Germline V gives CDR1 SGHTA, CDR2 FQGNSA. CDR3 protein: CASSPRVRREETQYF.

This chain connects TRBV4-2 to TRBJ1-1; the TRBD1 assignment by TCRdb is unverifiable without DNA. The CDR3 contains 15 residues. Looked up from germline, CDR1 is LGHNA and CDR2 is YNFKEQ. CDR3 residues: CASSQVDRAGTEAFF.

This chain connects TRBV27 to TRBJ1-1; TCRdb indicates TRBD1, and absent DNA this call remains unverified. Germline V gene data show CDR1 as MNHEY and CDR2 as SMNVEV (reference sequence). This CDR3 is 14 amino acids long. CDR3 residues: CASSFYGGNTEAFF.

V is TRBV6-1 and J is TRBJ2-1; TCRdb designates TRBD1, a call that cannot be tested without DNA. This CDR3 spans 14 amino acids. CDR1 is MNHNS and CDR2 is SASEGT in the germline V gene. CDR3 sequence reads: CASSLDGKLNEQFF.

V usage is TRBV29-1 and J usage is TRBJ2-1; the D gene TCRdb calls, TRBD1, cannot be checked with no DNA. CDR1 is SQVTM, CDR2 ANQGSEA, per germline. The CDR3 consists of 13 residues. The CDR3 sequence: CSAGGERLEGRFF.

The rearrangement links TRBV5-6 to TRBJ2-1; TCRdb picks TRBD2, but there is no DNA to check that call. The CDR3 loop spans 19 amino acids. From germline, CDR1 is SGHDT and CDR2 YYEEEE. This chain's CDR3 is CASSGMWGLAGGTYNEQFF.

This chain joins TRBV29-1 and TRBJ1-1. The germline V gene has CDR1 SQVTM and CDR2 ANQGSEA. This CDR3 contains 11 residues. CDR3 sequence reads: CSVAGSVDAFF. The variable domain in full, completed from reference TRBV29-1 and TRBJ1-1, reads SAVISQKPSRDICQRGTSLTIQCQVDSQVTMMFWYRQQPGQSLTLIATANQGSEATYESGFVIDKFPISRPNLTFSTLTVSNMSPEDSSIYLCSVAGSVDAFFGQGTRLTVV.

The chain recombines TRBV7-2 with TRBJ2-7; TCRdb reports TRBD2, a call that lacks DNA to check it against. The germline gives CDR1 SGHTA, CDR2 FQGNSA. The CDR3 covers 15 residues. The CDR3 sequence: CASSLVSRPAHEQYF.

This chain joins TRBV6-1 and TRBJ2-1; TCRdb proposes TRBD1, but this gene call is untestable without DNA. Germline loops: CDR1 MNHNS, CDR2 SASEGT. The CDR3 loop spans 13 amino acids. This CDR3 is CASRPVGYNEQFF.

The chain carries TRBV6-1 and TRBJ2-1; TCRdb picks TRBD2, but there is no DNA to check that call. Germline V gives CDR1 MNHNS, CDR2 SASEGT. The CDR3 contains 15 residues. CDR3 residues: CASSRGLAVRNEQFF.

This chain connects TRBV7-9 to TRBJ2-4. The CDR3 totals 14 residues. CDR1 and CDR2 (germline): SEHNR, FQNEAQ (reference sequence). The chain's CDR3 is CASSFVGRENIQYF.

V gene TRBV28 combines with J gene TRBJ1-5; no DNA is available, so the TRBD1 call from TCRdb remains unchecked. CDR1 is MDHEN and CDR2 is SYDVKM in the germline V gene. CDR3 length equals 15 residues. The CDR3 reads CASSLLDRDHQPQHF.

V gene TRBV12-3 or TRBV12-4 combines with J gene TRBJ2-3; TCRdb proposes TRBD1, but this gene call is untestable without DNA. This CDR3 is 11 amino acids long. The CDR3 protein is CASTYGGTQYF.

The J gene is TRBJ2-5, the V gene TRBV5-5. The CDR3 runs to 15 residues. Germline V lookup: CDR1 SGHKS, CDR2 YYEKEE (reference sequence). The CDR3 protein is CASRQTASEVETQYF.

This sequence joins TRBV7-8 and TRBJ2-2. CDR1 is SGHVS, CDR2 FQNEAQ, per germline. This CDR3 has 15 amino acids. CDR3 amino acids: CASSLKGANTGELFF.

The chain carries TRBV4-3 and TRBJ2-7; there is no DNA to check the TCRdb D call of TRBD1. The CDR3 has 14 amino acids. The germline V gene encodes CDR1 LGHNA and CDR2 YSLEER. The CDR3 sequence is CASSRQGPPDEQYF.